This is a list of T cell receptor beta chains from one sample in a study of shared T cell receptors in the human thymus. The data were produced by immunoSEQ multiplex PCR, yet TCRdb's version contains in-frame clones alone and is incomplete. The sample holds 450,000 to 650,000 clones, roughly 74% seen once. This sample was also put to use in a study of human thymus T cells.

The sequenced sample consisted of thymocytes. Source of these receptors: a boy less than two years old with a congenital heart defect. CDR3s include the opening cysteine and the closing phenylalanine or tryptophan. The order of the fields is V gene, clone size, D gene, J gene, CDR3 DNA, CDR3 protein. D genes are given only for firm matches. Clone size is given for some rows only: seen once, a few or many times, or a class if the clone is expanded.

v_call: TRBV7-2; clone_size: few; d_call: TRBD2; j_call: TRBJ2-2; cdr3_nt: TGTGCCAGCAGCCTAGGAGCTAGCGGGAACACCGGGGAGCTGTTTTTT; cdr3_aa: CASSLGASGNTGELFF
v_call: TRBV5-6; clone_size: -; d_call: -; j_call: TRBJ2-7; cdr3_nt: TGTGCCAGCAGCTTGGGACAGTACGAGCAGTACTTC; cdr3_aa: CASSLGQYEQYF
v_call: TRBV29-1; clone_size: few; d_call: TRBD2; j_call: TRBJ2-7; cdr3_nt: TGCAGCGTTGACTTCGGGGCGGGAGGGCCGCGTGAGCAGTACTTC; cdr3_aa: CSVDFGAGGPREQYF
v_call: TRBV4-2; clone_size: -; d_call: -; j_call: TRBJ1-1; cdr3_nt: TGTGCCAGCAGCCAAGACCCCTCTGAAGCTTTCTTT; cdr3_aa: CASSQDPSEAFF
v_call: TRBV6-5; clone_size: -; d_call: -; j_call: TRBJ1-2; cdr3_nt: TGTGCCAGCAGTTATTACCCAGGGCCCAACTATGGCTACACCTTC; cdr3_aa: CASSYYPGPNYGYTF
v_call: TRBV11-2; clone_size: -; d_call: TRBD1; j_call: TRBJ1-5; cdr3_nt: TGTGCCAGCAGCGACAGGGGAGCTCAGCCCCAGCATTTT; cdr3_aa: CASSDRGAQPQHF
v_call: TRBV6-1; clone_size: -; d_call: TRBD1; j_call: TRBJ2-7; cdr3_nt: TGTGCCAGCAGTGCGGGACAGGCGATCTCCTACGAGCAGTACTTC; cdr3_aa: CASSAGQAISYEQYF
v_call: TRBV30; clone_size: -; d_call: TRBD2; j_call: TRBJ2-7; cdr3_nt: TGTGCCTGGAGTGGGGGTAGCGGGAGAGCCGAGCAGTACTTC; cdr3_aa: CAWSGGSGRAEQYF
v_call: TRBV4-1; clone_size: -; d_call: TRBD2; j_call: TRBJ2-7; cdr3_nt: TGCGCCAGCAGCCAAGATTCAGCGACTAGCGGGAGATACGAGCAGTACTTC; cdr3_aa: CASSQDSATSGRYEQYF
v_call: TRBV7-9; clone_size: -; d_call: -; j_call: TRBJ2-7; cdr3_nt: TGTGCCAGCAGCTCCCCTAGCGCCCTGGAGCAGTACTTC; cdr3_aa: CASSSPSALEQYF
v_call: TRBV6-5; clone_size: -; d_call: -; j_call: TRBJ1-1; cdr3_nt: TGTGCCAGCAGTTACTCTTATGAGGGTGCGAACACTGAAGCTTTCTTT; cdr3_aa: CASSYSYEGANTEAFF
v_call: TRBV6-1; clone_size: -; d_call: -; j_call: TRBJ2-4; cdr3_nt: TGTGCCAGCAGTGTTTTCCCCCTCGGGGGAAACATTCAGTACTTC; cdr3_aa: CASSVFPLGGNIQYF
v_call: TRBV5-5; clone_size: -; d_call: TRBD2; j_call: TRBJ2-7; cdr3_nt: TGTGCCAGCAGCCCCTGGACTAGCGGGGCCTACGAGCAGTACTTC; cdr3_aa: CASSPWTSGAYEQYF
v_call: TRBV10-1; clone_size: -; d_call: TRBD1; j_call: TRBJ2-1; cdr3_nt: TGCGCCAGCAGCGCCGAGAGGGGGCGTGTTAATGAGCAGTTCTTC; cdr3_aa: CASSAERGRVNEQFF
v_call: TRBV5-4; clone_size: -; d_call: -; j_call: TRBJ2-2; cdr3_nt: TGTGCCAGCAGCGTCGATGGGCCCGGGGAGCTGTTTTTT; cdr3_aa: CASSVDGPGELFF
v_call: TRBV6-6; clone_size: -; d_call: TRBD1; j_call: TRBJ1-5; cdr3_nt: TGTGCCAGCAGAGACAGGGTTAATCAGCCCCAGCATTTT; cdr3_aa: CASRDRVNQPQHF
v_call: TRBV6-5; clone_size: few; d_call: TRBD2; j_call: TRBJ2-1; cdr3_nt: TGTGCCAGCAGTTACTCGGGGGGACTAGACAATGAGCAGTTCTTC; cdr3_aa: CASSYSGGLDNEQFF
v_call: TRBV5-1; clone_size: -; d_call: TRBD1; j_call: TRBJ2-7; cdr3_nt: TGCGCCAGCAGCTTTCGGACAGGGAGCACCTACGAGCAGTACTTC; cdr3_aa: CASSFRTGSTYEQYF
v_call: TRBV9; clone_size: few; d_call: TRBD2; j_call: TRBJ2-7; cdr3_nt: TGTGCCAGCAGCCCCGTGGTAGCGGGAGGTACTCCTTACGAGCAGTACTTC; cdr3_aa: CASSPVVAGGTPYEQYF
v_call: TRBV29-1; clone_size: -; d_call: TRBD1; j_call: TRBJ1-1; cdr3_nt: TGCAGCGTTGAAGTCGTGGGGGAAGGGACAGGGTCGGTCGCTGAAGCTTTCTTT; cdr3_aa: CSVEVVGEGTGSVAEAFF
v_call: TRBV19; clone_size: few; d_call: -; j_call: TRBJ1-2; cdr3_nt: TGTGCCAGTAGTATCGGGCAGGGCCCTAACTATGGCTACACCTTC; cdr3_aa: CASSIGQGPNYGYTF
v_call: TRBV15; clone_size: -; d_call: TRBD2; j_call: TRBJ2-7; cdr3_nt: TGTGCCACCAGCAGAGCTTCTAGCGGGAGGGCCTTTAACTACGAGCAGTACTTC; cdr3_aa: CATSRASSGRAFNYEQYF
v_call: TRBV13; clone_size: -; d_call: TRBD2; j_call: TRBJ2-1; cdr3_nt: TGTGCCAGCAGCTTAGGCGCCCGGGGACTAGCGTTCAGCTACAATGAGCAGTTCTTC; cdr3_aa: CASSLGARGLAFSYNEQFF
v_call: TRBV9; clone_size: -; d_call: TRBD2; j_call: TRBJ2-5; cdr3_nt: TGTGCCAGCAGCGCTCCGCGGGAGGGAGGGGGGGAGACCCAGTACTTC; cdr3_aa: CASSAPREGGGETQYF
v_call: TRBV11-3; clone_size: -; d_call: TRBD1; j_call: TRBJ2-5; cdr3_nt: TGTGCCAGCAGCCCCGGCCCCGACAGGGGGCGGGGAGAGACCCAGTACTTC; cdr3_aa: CASSPGPDRGRGETQYF
v_call: TRBV6-1; clone_size: few; d_call: -; j_call: TRBJ2-7; cdr3_nt: TGTGCCAGCAGTGAGGGCAGGGGCCTTAACGAGCAGTACTTC; cdr3_aa: CASSEGRGLNEQYF
v_call: TRBV29-1; clone_size: -; d_call: TRBD2; j_call: TRBJ2-3; cdr3_nt: TGCAGCGTCGGGACTAGCGGGAAGATGGGGGCCACAGATACGCAGTATTTT; cdr3_aa: CSVGTSGKMGATDTQYF
v_call: TRBV7-2; clone_size: -; d_call: TRBD1; j_call: TRBJ2-7; cdr3_nt: TGTGCCAGCAGCTCGGGACAGATGCCCTACGAGCAGTACTTC; cdr3_aa: CASSSGQMPYEQYF
v_call: TRBV9; clone_size: -; d_call: -; j_call: TRBJ2-3; cdr3_nt: TGTGCCAGCAGCGTCGGGACTTCTAGCACAGATACGCAGTATTTT; cdr3_aa: CASSVGTSSTDTQYF
v_call: TRBV21-1; clone_size: -; d_call: -; j_call: TRBJ1-1; cdr3_nt: TGTGCCAGCAGCAAAGTTTGTTCCGGGTGGGACACTGAAGCTTTCTTT; cdr3_aa: CASSKVCSGWDTEAFF
v_call: TRBV6-1; clone_size: -; d_call: -; j_call: TRBJ2-5; cdr3_nt: TGTGCCAGCAGTGAAGTTGGCCGGGATTGGCCCAAAGAGACCCAGTACTTC; cdr3_aa: CASSEVGRDWPKETQYF
v_call: TRBV5-1; clone_size: few; d_call: -; j_call: TRBJ1-1; cdr3_nt: TGCGCCAGCAGCCCGGCTCCGGGGGGCCCTTACCCCACTGAAGCTTTCTTT; cdr3_aa: CASSPAPGGPYPTEAFF
v_call: TRBV10-2; clone_size: -; d_call: TRBD1; j_call: TRBJ1-5; cdr3_nt: TGCGCCAGCAGAGACAGGGATAGCAATCAGCCCCAGCATTTT; cdr3_aa: CASRDRDSNQPQHF
v_call: TRBV7-2; clone_size: -; d_call: TRBD1; j_call: TRBJ1-2; cdr3_nt: TGTGCCAGCAGATCAATGTGGGGGGAACAGGGGGGTGGCTACACCTTC; cdr3_aa: CASRSMWGEQGGGYTF
v_call: TRBV6-6; clone_size: few; d_call: -; j_call: TRBJ2-7; cdr3_nt: TGTGCCAGCGGCTTCCAAAGCTCCTACGAGCAGTACTTC; cdr3_aa: CASGFQSSYEQYF
v_call: TRBV5-4; clone_size: once; d_call: -; j_call: TRBJ2-3; cdr3_nt: TGTGCCAGCAGCTTGGAGGGAATCCCGGGAGACAAGACAGATACGCAGTATTTT; cdr3_aa: CASSLEGIPGDKTDTQYF
v_call: TRBV9; clone_size: -; d_call: -; j_call: TRBJ1-1; cdr3_nt: TGTGCCAGCAGCGTAGGAATGGGAGGGTCGCGGACTGAAGCTTTCTTT; cdr3_aa: CASSVGMGGSRTEAFF
v_call: TRBV4-2; clone_size: -; d_call: -; j_call: TRBJ2-7; cdr3_nt: TGTGCCAGCAGCCAAGATCCTAGCTGGCCCAACGAGCAGTACTTC; cdr3_aa: CASSQDPSWPNEQYF
v_call: TRBV28; clone_size: -; d_call: TRBD2; j_call: TRBJ2-3; cdr3_nt: TGTGCCAGCAGCCCCATTCGTTCTAGCGGGAGGGCCCCAGATACGCAGTATTTT; cdr3_aa: CASSPIRSSGRAPDTQYF
v_call: TRBV9; clone_size: -; d_call: -; j_call: TRBJ2-3; cdr3_nt: TGTGCCAGCAGCGTAGGAGAGAGTAGTACGCAGTATTTT; cdr3_aa: CASSVGESSTQYF
v_call: TRBV5-6; clone_size: -; d_call: -; j_call: TRBJ2-5; cdr3_nt: TGTGCCAGCAGCTTGGGAGCGGTTTTGGAGACCCAGTACTTC; cdr3_aa: CASSLGAVLETQYF
v_call: TRBV7-2; clone_size: -; d_call: -; j_call: TRBJ2-1; cdr3_nt: TGTGCCAGCAGAGCTAGTAGCATGGGTATGGTGAATGAGCAGTTCTTC; cdr3_aa: CASRASSMGMVNEQFF
v_call: TRBV19; clone_size: few; d_call: TRBD1; j_call: TRBJ1-2; cdr3_nt: TGTGCCAGTAGTTCAGAACTACTTGACAGGGGCCTGGTTTGTGGCTACACCTTC; cdr3_aa: CASSSELLDRGLVCGYTF
v_call: TRBV5-1; clone_size: -; d_call: TRBD2; j_call: TRBJ2-7; cdr3_nt: TGCGCCAGCAGGCTTACCGGGACTAGCGACTACGAGCAGTACTTC; cdr3_aa: CASRLTGTSDYEQYF
v_call: TRBV29-1; clone_size: -; d_call: TRBD2; j_call: TRBJ2-2; cdr3_nt: TGCAGCGCACGACTAGCGGGAGTTCGCACCGGGGAGCTGTTTTTT; cdr3_aa: CSARLAGVRTGELFF
v_call: TRBV5-5; clone_size: few; d_call: -; j_call: TRBJ2-1; cdr3_nt: TGTGCCAGCAGCTTGAGGTCAGCGTTAGATGGCAATGAGCAGTTCTTC; cdr3_aa: CASSLRSALDGNEQFF